One and the same sample provided the 9 T cell receptor beta chains below, sequenced in a study of PD-1 blockade in classical Hodgkin lymphoma. Generated by immunoSEQ multiplex PCR, the TCRdb table keeps only in-frame clones and is missing some. This table holds roughly 150,000 clones, about 78% found once. Brentuximab vedotin exposure varied, and every patient relapsed after autologous stem cell transplantation. This specimen was peripheral blood mononuclear cells (PBMCs), taken before the second cycle of nivolumab. The receptor source for this set is a human donor with classical Hodgkin lymphoma.

The chain couples TRBV6-1 to TRBJ2-1; no firm D call. The CDR3 covers 16 residues. Germline CDR1 reads MNHNS; CDR2 reads SASEGT. Trimming shortened V by 2 bases and J by 6 bases, and 17 bases separated the two germline ends. This CDR3 reads CASSEWYPTRSNEQFF. The CDR3 coding sequence is TGTGCCAGCAGTGAATGGTACCCCACAAGGTCCAATGAGCAGTTCTTC.

This clone was recorded once. This chain uses TRBV11-2 with TRBJ2-3; 12 nucleotides agree with TRBD2. V gave up 5 bases and J gave up 3 bases; unmatched junction bases: 12. The CDR3 is 18 residues long. The germline V gene encodes CDR1 SGHAT and CDR2 FQNNGV. This chain's CDR3 is CASSVTSGGTMGTDTQYF. The CDR3 DNA reads as TGTGCCAGCAGCGTAACTAGCGGGGGGACGATGGGTACAGATACGCAGTATTTT. The full variable domain, with the rest looked up from reference TRBV11-2 and TRBJ2-3, is EAGVAQSPRYKIIEKRQSVAFWCNPISGHATLYWYQQILGQGPKLLIQFQNNGVVDDSQLPKDRFSAERLKGVDSTLKIQPAKLEDSAVYLCASSVTSGGTMGTDTQYFGPGTRLTVL.

This clone has more than one count but fewer than ten. Other DNA sequences in this sample translate to the same CDR3. CDR3 bases: TGTGCCAGCAGCGTAGAGGCAGATACGCAGTATTTT. It specifies CASSVEADTQYF. The chain links TRBV9 to TRBJ2-3; no reliable D call. V lost 0 bases and J 4 bases, leaving 3 bases between the germline ends. The CDR3 runs to 12 residues. Germline CDR1 SGDLS, CDR2 YYNGEE.

The chain's CDR3 is CASSYSGTGQETQYF. CDR3 in DNA: TGTGCCAGCAGTTACTCAGGGACAGGGCAAGAGACCCAGTACTTC. This chain uses TRBV6-6 with TRBJ2-5; 9 bases are shared with TRBD1. The trim removed 0 bases at V and 2 bases at J, leaving 1 base unmatched. The CDR3 loop spans 15 amino acids. Germline-derived CDR1 and CDR2 are MNHNY and SVGAGI (reference sequence).

The chain uses TRBV7-9 and TRBJ2-6; D is unclear. This CDR3 is built from 15 residues. V was trimmed by 1 base and J by 0 bases, leaving 4 bases between them. The germline gives CDR1 SEHNR, CDR2 FQNEAQ (reference sequence). CDR3 residues: CASSLDRSGANVLTF. The CDR3 bases are TGTGCCAGCAGCTTAGATCGCTCTGGGGCCAACGTCCTGACTTTC.

V and J are TRBV27 and TRBJ1-1, with a tentative D call TRBD1 (5 bases). Between the trimmed V and J ends, which lost 5 bases and 0 bases, there was a span of 13 bases. Looked up from germline, CDR1 is MNHEY and CDR2 is SMNVEV (reference sequence). The CDR3 length is 15 residues. The CDR3 DNA sequence: TGTGCCAGCAGTCCCCGGGGCAGGCTGAACACTGAAGCTTTCTTT. Translated, it gives CASSPRGRLNTEAFF.

The table lists this clone with a few counts. V gene TRBV2 combines with J gene TRBJ1-2, with D possibly TRBD1 on 5 matching bases. The CDR3 totals 12 residues. CDR1 is SNHLY, CDR2 FYNNEI, per germline. V lost 6 bases to trimming and J lost 2 bases, with 7 bases between them. The CDR3 sequence is CASRQENYGYTF. CDR3 nucleotide sequence: TGTGCCAGCAGACAGGAAAACTATGGCTACACCTTC.

V gene TRBV30 combines with J gene TRBJ2-3; 9 bases are a match to TRBD1. The CDR3 has 14 residues. Germline V gene sequence: CDR1 GTSNPN, CDR2 SVGIG (reference sequence). With 5 bases clipped from V and 1 base from J, the junction kept 4 bases outside the gene matches. The CDR3 loop is CAWDTGGGTDTQYF. CDR3 coding DNA: TGTGCCTGGGATACAGGGGGCGGCACAGATACGCAGTATTTT.

The chain is built from TRBV6-6 and TRBJ1-2, with TRBD1 identical over 10 bases. V lost 6 bases, J lost 4 bases, and 5 bases stayed unmatched. The CDR3 extends over 14 amino acids. Per the germline V gene, CDR1 is MNHNY and CDR2 is SVGAGI (reference sequence). This chain's CDR3 is CASSVGTGAYGYTF. The CDR3 DNA follows: TGTGCCAGCAGCGTCGGGACAGGGGCCTATGGCTACACCTTC.